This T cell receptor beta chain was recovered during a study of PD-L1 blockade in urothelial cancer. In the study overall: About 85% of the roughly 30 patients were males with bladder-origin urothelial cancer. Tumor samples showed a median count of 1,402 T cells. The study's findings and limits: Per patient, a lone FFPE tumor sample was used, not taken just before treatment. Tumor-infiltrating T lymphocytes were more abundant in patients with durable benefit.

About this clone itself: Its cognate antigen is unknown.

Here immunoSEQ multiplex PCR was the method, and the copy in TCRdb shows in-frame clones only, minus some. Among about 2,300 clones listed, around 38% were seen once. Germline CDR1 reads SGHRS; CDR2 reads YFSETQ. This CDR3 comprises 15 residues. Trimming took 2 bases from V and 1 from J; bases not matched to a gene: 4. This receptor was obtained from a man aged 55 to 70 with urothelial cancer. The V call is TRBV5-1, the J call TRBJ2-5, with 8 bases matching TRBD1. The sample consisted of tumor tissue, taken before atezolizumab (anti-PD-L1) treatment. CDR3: CASSFGRGLQETQYF. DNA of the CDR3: TGCGCCAGCAGCTTCGGCAGGGGGCTCCAAGAGACCCAGTACTTC.